Following are 8 T cell receptor beta chains from one sample sequenced in a study of blood T cells in healthy people across ages. Sample-barcoded 5' priming and a J-beta primer mix drove a second PCR of roughly 7 to 11 cycles. TCRdb ran MiXCR on the 5' RACE reads and lists one entry per CDR3 protein. There are over 700,000 distinct CDR3 sequences in the sample; 20% to 25% occur only once, and around 9.2% lies in the top ten. The same sample was also studied in work on T cells of mothers and their children.

The sample comprised blood. The source of these receptors is a boy younger than 18 in good health.

V and J are TRBV19 and TRBJ2-5, with D perhaps matching TRBD1 (5 bases). The J call may be incorrect, as the DNA end agrees better with TRBJ2-1. The CDR3 contains 14 residues. Germline-derived CDR1 and CDR2 are LNHDA and SQIVND (reference sequence). The CDR3 region is CASSIIQGDNEQFF. The CDR3 coding sequence is TGTGCCAGTAGTATAATCCAGGGCGACAATGAGCAGTTCTTC.

V usage is TRBV20-1 and J usage is TRBJ1-4, with TRBD1 identical over 8 bases. The junction had 7 bases not matched to a gene; V was cut back by 5 bases and J by 5 bases. Per the germline V gene, CDR1 is DFQATT and CDR2 is SNEGSKA (reference sequence). The CDR3 covers 14 residues. The CDR3 loop is CSAYTGTGNEKLFF. The CDR3 DNA reads TGCAGTGCTTATACCGGGACAGGCAATGAAAAACTGTTTTTT.

This sequence joins TRBV3-1 and TRBJ1-2; D unresolved. CDR3 length equals 17 residues. Germline V gene lookup returns CDR1 LGHDT and CDR2 YNNKEL (reference sequence). Trimming took 2 bases from V and 0 from J, leaving 16 bases between them. This CDR3 is CASSQSSPFPANYGYTF. DNA of the CDR3: TGTGCCAGCAGCCAATCTAGCCCGTTCCCTGCTAACTATGGCTACACCTTC.

A few counts support this clonotype. This rearrangement joins TRBV9 to TRBJ2-7; TRBD2 agrees at 9 bases. Germline-derived CDR1 and CDR2 are SGDLS and YYNGEE. This CDR3 is built from 15 residues. Unmatched junction bases numbered 8, after V lost 4 bases and J lost 3 bases. CDR3 nucleotide sequence: TGTGCCAGCAGCCCCGAGTCTAGCGGGAACTACGAGCAGTACTTC. Its protein is CASSPESSGNYEQYF.

In this sample, this clonotype turned up a few times. The CDR3, as DNA: TGTGCCAGCAGCTTAATTTCCCAAGAGACCCAGTACTTC. Its translation is CASSLISQETQYF. The gene calls are TRBV7-9 and TRBJ2-5; D gene unclear. The V gene lost 2 bases and the J gene lost 1 base, with 5 bases spanning the gap. CDR1 is SEHNR, CDR2 FQNEAQ, per germline (reference sequence). CDR3 size: 13 residues. Complete variable domain (other parts from reference TRBV7-9 and TRBJ2-5): DTGVSQNPRHKITKRGQNVTFRCDPISEHNRLYWYRQTLGQGPEFLTYFQNEAQLEKSRLLSDRFSAERPKGSFSTLEIQRTEQGDSAMYLCASSLISQETQYFGPGTRLLVL.

The chain has TRBV7-3 and TRBJ2-5; possible D gene TRBD2, 5 bases. TRBJ2-1 matches the DNA end more closely, so the J call is doubtful. From germline, CDR1 is SGHTA and CDR2 FQGTGA. CDR3 length: 15 residues. CDR3 residues: CASSPGVVRDNEQFF. DNA of the CDR3: TGTGCCAGCAGCCCAGGCGTGGTGAGGGATAATGAGCAGTTCTTC.

The chain uses TRBV18 and TRBJ2-5, with 12 nucleotides matching TRBD2. The V gene's germline CDR1 is KGHSH and CDR2 LQKENI. Trimming cost V 5 bases and J 2 bases; bases outside gene matches: 6. The CDR3 contains 16 residues. CDR3 coding DNA: TGTGCCAGCTCATCTTGGACTAGCGGGGAACAAGAGACCCAGTACTTC. Protein: CASSSWTSGEQETQYF.

Only a few counts were recorded for this clonotype. CDR3 bases: TGTGCCAGCAGCTTGGCCCCGGGACTAGTATACGAGCAGTACTTC. Translating it yields CASSLAPGLVYEQYF. The chain uses TRBV11-2 and TRBJ2-7, with TRBD2 identical over 8 bases. This CDR3 is built from 15 residues. In germline, CDR1 is SGHAT, CDR2 FQNNGV. J gave up 4 bases and V 3 bases, and 8 bases lay outside the gene matches.